The rows below give T cell receptor beta chains drawn from one sample of a study of cytotoxic CD8 clonotypes in ibrutinib-treated CLL. The data were produced by immunoSEQ multiplex PCR, yet TCRdb's version contains in-frame clones alone and is incomplete. This table holds 150,000 to 200,000 clones, around nine tenths found once. The specimen comprised PBMCs, sampled at disease progression, from a patient treated with ibrutinib. All receptors come from a human donor with chronic lymphocytic leukemia. Each CDR3 is given with its conserved first and last residue. A D gene is named only where the DNA matches it firmly. The size field is filled for only some rows; it gives once, few, many or a size class.

clone_size cdr3_length d_call j_call v_call cdr3_aa
NA 17 NA TRBJ2-3 TRBV7-2 CASSLAFSQGSTDTQYF
NA 13 TRBD2 TRBJ2-3 TRBV12-5 CASGLEVGTSWYF
NA 15 NA TRBJ1-5 TRBV27 CASSPQGHGNQPQHF
NA 14 NA TRBJ2-7 TRBV5-1 CASSLVGVLEVQYF
NA 15 TRBD1 TRBJ2-7 TRBV28 CASSSSGTGSYEQYF
NA 15 TRBD2 TRBJ2-3 TRBV5-1 CASSVTSGSTDTQYF
NA 15 TRBD2 TRBJ2-5 TRBV5-1 CASSGRTSGGETQYF
NA 14 TRBD1 TRBJ1-3 TRBV14 CASRGQGNGLTIYF
once 15 NA TRBJ2-3 TRBV23-1 CASSQEPGTTDTQYF
NA 17 TRBD2 TRBJ2-1 TRBV4-1 CASSQKSLAGAGNEQFF
NA 15 NA TRBJ2-7 TRBV6-5 CASSYNPTGRDEQYF